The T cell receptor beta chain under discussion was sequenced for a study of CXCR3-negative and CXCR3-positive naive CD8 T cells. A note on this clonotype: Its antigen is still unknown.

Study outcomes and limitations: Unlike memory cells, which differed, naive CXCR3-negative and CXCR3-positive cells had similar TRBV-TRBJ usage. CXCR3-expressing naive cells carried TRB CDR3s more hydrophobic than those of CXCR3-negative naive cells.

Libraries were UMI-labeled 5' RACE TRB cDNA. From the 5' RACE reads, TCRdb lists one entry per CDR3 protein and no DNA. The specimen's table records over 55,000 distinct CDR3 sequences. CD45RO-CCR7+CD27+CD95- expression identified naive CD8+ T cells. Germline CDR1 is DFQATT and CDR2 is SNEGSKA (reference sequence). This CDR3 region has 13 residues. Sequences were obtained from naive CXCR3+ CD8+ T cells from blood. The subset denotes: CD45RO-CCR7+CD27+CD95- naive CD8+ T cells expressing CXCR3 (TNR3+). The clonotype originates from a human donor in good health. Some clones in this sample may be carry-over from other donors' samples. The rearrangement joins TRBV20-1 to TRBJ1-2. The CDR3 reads CSAPWRENYGYTF.